The 32 T cell receptor beta chains presented below share a single source sample, sequenced in a study of cytomegalovirus exposure and HLA in healthy donors. The PCR contained 60 Vbeta and 13 Jbeta primers. Measured with immunoSEQ multiplex PCR; TCRdb has only the in-frame clones, and not every one. The sample lists approximately 40,000 clones, around 82% occurring once. Sequenced material: PBMCs. The origin of the receptors is a woman younger than 35 in good health and CMV-seropositive.

This sequence joins TRBV7-6 and TRBJ2-1; 7 bases agree with TRBD2. V lost 1 base to trimming and J lost 7 bases; unmatched junction nucleotides: 19. The CDR3 sequence is 19 residues long. Germline CDR1 reads SGHVS; CDR2 reads FNYEAQ. CDR3 nucleotides: TGTGCCAGCAGCTTAGTTCGAGTTGGGGGGGGTGACATTTTAAATGAGCAGTTCTTC. Its translation: CASSLVRVGGGDILNEQFF.

The rearrangement joins TRBV10-1 to TRBJ2-1, with D unresolved. CDR1 is WNHNN and CDR2 is SYGVQD in the germline V gene (reference sequence). Deletions cut 3 bases from V and 4 bases from J, with 7 bases between. There are 13 residues in the CDR3. The CDR3 region has the DNA TGCGCCAGCAGTGAAATTTCGTACAATGAGCAGTTCTTC. This sequence encodes CASSEISYNEQFF.

V gene TRBV7-2 combines with J gene TRBJ1-4; the D gene is possibly TRBD1 (5 bases). CDR3 length: 15 residues. V was shortened by 5 bases and J by 5 bases, with 15 bases between the two germline ends. CDR1 and CDR2 from the germline V gene are SGHTA and FQGNSA. CDR3 coding DNA: TGTGCCAGCAGCCCGAGAACAGGTTTGAATGAAAAACTGTTTTTT. Encoded protein: CASSPRTGLNEKLFF.

The chain links TRBV5-1 to TRBJ1-5; no clear D. Germline CDR1 is SGHRS and CDR2 is YFSETQ. The length of the CDR3 is 16 residues. Trimming stripped 1 base from V and 2 bases from J, with 13 bases between. CDR3 coding DNA: TGCGCCAGCAGCTTGAGCGGGGAGGGTGGCAATCAGCCCCAGCATTTT. Protein: CASSLSGEGGNQPQHF.

V usage is TRBV9 and J usage is TRBJ2-1; TRBD2 aligns across 10 bases. This CDR3 spans 15 amino acids. V shed 0 bases and J 4 bases; nucleotides not matched to a gene: 1. The germline V gene encodes CDR1 SGDLS and CDR2 YYNGEE. The CDR3 protein is CASSVGLAGYNEQFF. The CDR3 region has the DNA TGTGCCAGCAGCGTAGGACTAGCGGGTTACAATGAGCAGTTCTTC.

The rearrangement uses TRBV14 and TRBJ1-2; D is unclear. V lost 4 bases to trimming and J lost 4 bases, with 16 bases between them. This CDR3 is 15 amino acids long. Germline lookup yields CDR1 SGHDN and CDR2 FVKESK. CDR3 region: CASSRRSPRGYGYTF. In DNA form, the CDR3 reads TGTGCCAGCAGCCGCAGATCTCCTCGTGGCTATGGCTACACCTTC.

A single count supports this clone. This rearrangement joins TRBV11-1 to TRBJ2-7, with D tentatively TRBD2 (6 bases). V dropped 5 bases and J dropped 2 bases, with 10 bases sitting between them. CDR3 length: 13 residues. CDR1 is SGHAT and CDR2 is FQDESV in the germline V gene (reference sequence). The DNA for the CDR3 is TGTGCCAGCAGCCGGGACTTACCCTACGAGCAGTACTTC. Protein sequence: CASSRDLPYEQYF.

The V gene is TRBV15, the J gene TRBJ1-1; TRBD1 might be the D (5 bases). V was shortened by 1 base and J by 0 bases, with 9 bases between the two germline ends. CDR3 length equals 15 residues. Per germline, CDR1 LNHNV and CDR2 YYDKDF (reference sequence). In nucleotides, the CDR3 is TGTGCCACCAGCAGAGGAAGGGGCATGAACACTGAAGCTTTCTTT. Translated, it gives CATSRGRGMNTEAFF.

The sample holds one count of this clone. The chain links TRBV4-1 to TRBJ2-1; unclear D gene. The germline V and J ends were trimmed by 3 bases and 6 bases, with 9 bases remaining between them. This CDR3 has 13 residues. Germline V gene sequence: CDR1 MGHRA, CDR2 YSYEKL. In nucleotides, the CDR3 is TGCGCCAGCAGCCAGCGCTCCGGCAATGAGCAGTTCTTC. This gives the protein CASSQRSGNEQFF.

The rearrangement joins TRBV27 to TRBJ1-5, with 7 bases that match TRBD1. The CDR3 is made up of 15 amino acids. Trimming removed 3 bases from V and 3 bases from J; junction bases left unmatched: 5. CDR1 MNHEY and CDR2 SMNVEV come from the germline V gene (reference sequence). The CDR3 sequence is CASSLMTGTNQPQHF. In DNA form, the CDR3 reads TGTGCCAGCAGTTTGATGACAGGGACCAATCAGCCCCAGCATTTT.

The V and J genes are TRBV7-2 and TRBJ2-1; TRBD1 matches 12 bases. The germline V gene encodes CDR1 SGHTA and CDR2 FQGNSA. This CDR3 is 15 amino acids long. The V gene end was trimmed by 3 bases and the J gene end by 6 bases; junction bases not matched to a gene: 3. The CDR3 DNA reads as TGTGCCAGCAGCTTGGTGGGACAGGGGGCCAATGAGCAGTTCTTC. It translates to CASSLVGQGANEQFF.

The genes are TRBV28 and TRBJ1-5; 8 nucleotides agree with TRBD1. CDR1 is MDHEN and CDR2 is SYDVKM in the germline V gene. The CDR3 is 14 amino acids. J lost 5 bases, V lost 6 bases, and 6 bases had no gene match. CDR3 protein: CASSLTGDYQPQHF. In DNA, the CDR3 is TGTGCCAGCAGCTTGACAGGGGACTATCAGCCCCAGCATTTT. The complete variable domain, with remaining parts taken from reference TRBV28 and TRBJ1-5, reads DVKVTQSSRYLVKRTGEKVFLECVQDMDHENMFWYRQDPGLGLRLIYFSYDVKMKEKGDIPEGYSVSREKKERFSLILESASTNQTSMYLCASSLTGDYQPQHFGDGTRLSIL.

For this clone: A read error may produce the germline difference seen at one junction end. The chain couples TRBV6-6 to TRBJ2-2, with unresolved D. Germline values: CDR1 MNHNY, CDR2 SVGAGI (reference sequence). This CDR3 has 13 residues. In nucleotides, the CDR3 is TGTGCCAGCAGTGACTCTAGCACCGGGGAGCTGTTTTTT. Its protein is CASSDSSTGELFF.

The chain has TRBV9 and TRBJ2-3; TRBD1 might be the D (6 bases). This CDR3 comprises 14 residues. Germline V gene sequence: CDR1 SGDLS, CDR2 YYNGEE. V was trimmed by 3 bases and J by 2 bases, leaving 10 bases between them. The CDR3 DNA reads as TGTGCCAGCAGCGCGGACAGACCCACAGATACGCAGTATTTT. Its protein is CASSADRPTDTQYF.

J is TRBJ2-7 and V is TRBV6-1; TRBD1 matches at 7 bases. This CDR3 has 16 amino acids. The germline gives CDR1 MNHNS, CDR2 SASEGT. The trim removed 4 bases at V and 0 bases at J, leaving 9 bases unmatched. In DNA form, the CDR3 reads TGTGCCAGCAGTGTACCAGGGACAGTGAGCTCCTACGAGCAGTACTTC. It yields the protein CASSVPGTVSSYEQYF.

This clone has a handful of counts. The chain has TRBV28 and TRBJ2-6, with 9 bases identical to TRBD1. The junction had 14 bases not matched to a gene; V was cut back by 5 bases and J by 0 bases. The length of the CDR3 is 20 residues. The germline gives CDR1 MDHEN, CDR2 SYDVKM. The CDR3 loop reads CASSPGQGNPMFSGANVLTF. The DNA of the CDR3 is TGTGCCAGCAGTCCCGGACAGGGGAATCCTATGTTCTCTGGGGCCAACGTCCTGACTTTC. The entire variable domain, with the rest obtained from reference TRBV28 and TRBJ2-6, is as follows: DVKVTQSSRYLVKRTGEKVFLECVQDMDHENMFWYRQDPGLGLRLIYFSYDVKMKEKGDIPEGYSVSREKKERFSLILESASTNQTSMYLCASSPGQGNPMFSGANVLTFGAGSRLTVL.

A few counts support this clone. The chain links TRBV5-1 to TRBJ2-7; TRBD1 might be the D (6 bases). The CDR3 sequence is 13 residues long. Germline CDR1 reads SGHRS; CDR2 reads YFSETQ. The germline V and J ends were trimmed by 6 bases and 2 bases, with 12 bases remaining between them. In DNA, the CDR3 is TGCGCCAGCACTTCGACAGGCCCCTACGAGCAGTACTTC. It specifies CASTSTGPYEQYF. The whole variable domain, remainder taken from reference TRBV5-1 and TRBJ2-7, is KAGVTQTPRYLIKTRGQQVTLSCSPISGHRSVSWYQQTPGQGLQFLFEYFSETQRNKGNFPGRFSGRQFSNSRSEMNVSTLELGDSALYLCASTSTGPYEQYFGPGTRLTVT.

The chain joins TRBV28 to TRBJ2-2; 9 positions agree with TRBD1. Germline-derived CDR1 and CDR2 are MDHEN and SYDVKM. J gave up 6 bases and V 5 bases, and 16 bases lay outside the gene matches. The CDR3 is 18 amino acids. CDR3 amino acids: CASSDPLQGARGAGELFF. In DNA form, the CDR3 reads TGTGCCAGCAGTGACCCACTACAGGGGGCGCGAGGGGCCGGGGAGCTGTTTTTT.

The chain carries TRBV5-1 and TRBJ2-7; D may correspond to TRBD1 or TRBD2 (6 bases each). Germline V CDR1 and CDR2: SGHRS, YFSETQ. The length of the CDR3 is 14 residues. Deletions cut 4 bases from V and 4 bases from J, with 15 bases between. In nucleotides, the CDR3 is TGCGCCAGCAGCCTGGGGGGCCGATCGTACGAGCAGTACTTC. Translating gives CASSLGGRSYEQYF.

V usage is TRBV19 and J usage is TRBJ2-1; 7 bases are shared with TRBD2. The CDR3 has 14 residues. Germline V CDR1 and CDR2: LNHDA, SQIVND (reference sequence). The junction had 5 bases not matched to a gene; V was cut back by 5 bases and J by 4 bases. Here the CDR3 reads CASSGGGIYNEQFF. In DNA form, the CDR3 reads TGTGCCAGTAGTGGGGGGGGGATTTACAATGAGCAGTTCTTC.

The chain joins TRBV18 to TRBJ1-4, with 8 positions matching TRBD1. The CDR3 is 17 residues long. Germline V gives CDR1 KGHSH, CDR2 LQKENI. V was pared by 6 bases and J by 5 bases, with 14 bases of the junction left unmatched. DNA of the CDR3: TGTGCCAGCTCCCAACGGGCAGGGGGCTCTTCGAATGAAAAACTGTTTTTT. As protein: CASSQRAGGSSNEKLFF.

This clone was seen more than once but under ten times. This chain uses TRBV4-3 with TRBJ1-2, with 8 bases that match TRBD1. Germline-derived CDR1 and CDR2 are LGHNA and YSLEER. This CDR3 is 17 amino acids long. The V gene end was trimmed by 0 bases and the J gene end by 4 bases; junction bases not matched to a gene: 10. The CDR3 is CASSQEPPGGFSYGYTF. Here the CDR3 DNA reads TGCGCCAGCAGCCAAGAGCCCCCAGGGGGCTTTAGCTATGGCTACACCTTC.

The rearrangement links TRBV27 to TRBJ2-1; 10 bases fit TRBD2. Germline values: CDR1 MNHEY, CDR2 SMNVEV (reference sequence). The CDR3 is made up of 18 amino acids. V lost 5 bases and J lost 2; bases outside the gene matches: 12. The CDR3 coding sequence is TGTGCCAGCAGTCTCCCTAGCGGGAGTCGCCGTCCCTACAATGAGCAGTTCTTC. Protein: CASSLPSGSRRPYNEQFF.

The J gene is TRBJ2-1, the V gene TRBV7-2; TRBD2 matches at 7 bases. V dropped 5 bases and J dropped 7; count of bases not matched to a gene: 5. This CDR3 comprises 13 residues. The germline V gene encodes CDR1 SGHTA and CDR2 FQGNSA. The CDR3 DNA reads as TGTGCCAGCAGCCCCGGGGGAGGGAATGAGCAGTTCTTC. Its translation: CASSPGGGNEQFF. Full variable domain (rest looked up from reference TRBV7-2 and TRBJ2-1): GAGVSQSPSNKVTEKGKDVELRCDPISGHTALYWYRQSLGQGLEFLIYFQGNSAPDKSGLPSDRFSAERTGGSVSTLTIQRTQQEDSAVYLCASSPGGGNEQFFGPGTRLTVL.

The V call is TRBV5-8, the J call TRBJ2-5; tentative D call: TRBD2 (5 bases). Trimming took off 0 bases at V and 1 base at J, with 19 bases between the two ends. The CDR3 is made up of 18 amino acids. Germline CDR1 SGHTS, CDR2 YDEGEE. The CDR3 reads CASSLGAGGGRPQETQYF. CDR3 DNA sequence: TGTGCCAGCAGCTTGGGAGCCGGCGGCGGGCGGCCCCAAGAGACCCAGTACTTC.

This clone was seen only once. The V gene is TRBV11-2, the J gene TRBJ1-3, with D hard to call. The CDR3 sequence is 15 residues long. From germline, CDR1 is SGHAT and CDR2 FQNNGV. Trimming stripped 5 bases from V and 3 bases from J, with 14 bases between. CDR3 DNA: TGTGCCAGCAGCCCATATACCCTAAGTGGAAACACCATATATTTT. Its translation is CASSPYTLSGNTIYF.

The chain employs TRBV7-6 and TRBJ2-7, with 8 bases fitting TRBD1. The V segment lost 0 bases and the J segment 7 bases; nucleotides outside the gene matches: 14. Germline V CDR1 and CDR2: SGHVS, FNYEAQ. The CDR3 is 17 amino acids. CDR3 nucleotides: TGTGCCAGCAGCTTAGCGCTTGGGACAGGCGTTGGGGGGGAGCAGTACTTC. This encodes CASSLALGTGVGGEQYF. Based on the CDR3 plus reference TRBV7-6 and TRBJ2-7, the full variable domain is GAGVSQSPRYKVTKRGQDVALRCDPISGHVSLYWYRQALGQGPEFLTYFNYEAQQDKSGLPNDRFSAERPEGSISTLTIQRTEQRDSAMYRCASSLALGTGVGGEQYFGPGTRLTVT.

The chain joins TRBV13 to TRBJ2-7, with TRBD2 matching over 11 bases. The V segment lost 5 bases and the J segment 2 bases; nucleotides outside the gene matches: 11. The germline V gene has CDR1 PRHDT and CDR2 FYEKMQ (reference sequence). The CDR3 extends over 17 amino acids. The CDR3 sequence is CASSPSVLAGGAYEQYF. The CDR3 DNA follows: TGTGCCAGCAGCCCCAGTGTGTTAGCGGGAGGGGCCTACGAGCAGTACTTC.

The chain is built from TRBV15 and TRBJ2-2, with TRBD1 matching over 9 bases. The V and J ends lost 6 bases and 6 bases, in that order; junction bases with no gene match: 11. The CDR3 runs to 16 residues. Germline V gene sequence: CDR1 LNHNV, CDR2 YYDKDF (reference sequence). Written as DNA, the CDR3 is TGTGCCACCAGTAGGTCGGGACAGGGACGCGCCGGGGAGCTGTTTTTT. Its protein is CATSRSGQGRAGELFF.

This chain uses TRBV28 with TRBJ2-7, with 9 bases fitting TRBD1. The CDR3 runs 15 residues. J gave up 3 bases and V 1 base, and 4 bases lay outside the gene matches. Germline-derived CDR1 and CDR2 are MDHEN and SYDVKM. The CDR3 DNA sequence: TGTGCCAGCAGTTTATCCCGGGACAGGGACTACGAGCAGTACTTC. Amino acids: CASSLSRDRDYEQYF.

The chain uses TRBV27 and TRBJ1-1; 9 positions match TRBD1. The germline gives CDR1 MNHEY, CDR2 SMNVEV (reference sequence). The CDR3 sequence is 15 residues long. V lost 4 bases and J lost 5; bases outside the gene matches: 8. CDR3 residues: CASSSTGTGQTEAFF. CDR3 bases: TGTGCCAGCAGTTCGACCGGGACAGGGCAGACTGAAGCTTTCTTT.

This chain joins TRBV4-2 and TRBJ2-2; 7 bases line up with TRBD1. CDR1 LGHNA and CDR2 YNFKEQ come from the germline V gene. The CDR3 is 17 amino acids. V lost 8 bases to trimming and J lost 7 bases; unmatched junction nucleotides: 19. CDR3 nucleotides: TGTGCCAGCGGCCCCCTGGGGCCAGGGGGTAAGGACGGGGAGCTGTTTTTT. Its translation is CASGPLGPGGKDGELFF.